The 8 T cell receptor beta chains listed next were all sequenced from one sample in a study of T cell responses to AZD1222 COVID-19 vaccine. Some clones are missing from TCRdb's copy, which holds only in-frame ones; the method was immunoSEQ multiplex PCR. The repertoire has 50,000 to 85,000 clones, around 74% of them found once; the top ten carry more than 20%. The specimen was peripheral blood, collected on day 0 of MenACWY control vaccination. The receptor source for this set is an adult in good health.

The chain is built from TRBV11-1 and TRBJ1-1, with no clear D. Germline-derived CDR1 and CDR2 are SGHAT and FQDESV (reference sequence). Trimming removed 3 bases at V and 0 bases at J, with 5 bases between. This CDR3 has 13 amino acids. The CDR3 region is CASSFDMNTEAFF. The DNA for the CDR3 is TGTGCCAGCAGCTTCGACATGAACACTGAAGCTTTCTTT.

The chain is built from TRBV10-3 and TRBJ2-1; 9 nucleotides match TRBD2. Germline V gene data show CDR1 as ENHRY and CDR2 as SYGVKD. V lost 3 bases, J lost 4 bases, and 7 bases stayed unmatched. The CDR3 has 16 amino acids. CDR3 sequence: CAISDLEAGGYNEQFF. As DNA, the CDR3 is TGTGCCATCAGTGACCTCGAGGCGGGGGGGTACAATGAGCAGTTCTTC.

The chain carries TRBV28 and TRBJ1-6; 7 bases are a match to TRBD1. This CDR3 is 15 amino acids long. From germline, CDR1 is MDHEN and CDR2 SYDVKM. Trimming at V came to 5 bases and at J to 7 bases, leaving 8 bases not matched to a gene. The CDR3 DNA reads as TGTGCCAGCAGTATTGAACAGGGGCGGAATTCACCCCTCCACTTT. This gives the protein CASSIEQGRNSPLHF.

This clone was seen once. CDR3 loop: CASSQRRGEAYEQYF. As DNA, the CDR3 is TGCGCCAGCAGTCAGAGACGGGGGGAGGCCTACGAGCAGTACTTC. The chain couples TRBV23-1 to TRBJ2-7; 7 nucleotides line up with TRBD2. TRBV23-1 is flagged as an ORF with uncertain function. CDR3 length: 15 residues. Trimming cost V 3 bases and J 2 bases; bases outside gene matches: 7.

The chain employs TRBV5-5 and TRBJ2-7; 7 nucleotides agree with TRBD1. The CDR3 is 14 residues long. V trimming: 2 bases; J trimming: 2 bases; junction bases outside the gene matches: 4. CDR1 is SGHKS and CDR2 is YYEKEE in the germline V gene (reference sequence). The CDR3 DNA reads as TGTGCCAGCAGCTTCCGGGACAGTACCTACGAGCAGTACTTC. This codes for CASSFRDSTYEQYF.

This clone was counted a few times. The rearrangement joins TRBV3-1 (or the pseudogene TRBV3-2) to TRBJ2-7; D gene ambiguous. Germline V gene lookup returns CDR1 LGHDT and CDR2 YNNKEL (reference sequence). Trimming removed 4 bases from V and 6 bases from J, with 13 bases in between. This CDR3 spans 13 amino acids. The CDR3 DNA reads TGTGCCAGCAGCCGGGATCTCCCCGGCGAGCAGTACTTC. Translated: CASSRDLPGEQYF.

The genes are TRBV6-5 and TRBJ2-2; D ambiguous. CDR3 length: 13 residues. The germline CDR1 and CDR2 sequences are MNHEY and SVGAGI. The V end lost 7 bases, the J end lost 4 bases, and 10 bases lay between the germline ends. CDR3 loop: CASNLPGTGELFF. The DNA for the CDR3 is TGTGCCAGCAATCTCCCAGGCACCGGGGAGCTGTTTTTT.

The chain combines TRBV9 with TRBJ2-3; 7 nucleotides line up with TRBD2. The V gene end was trimmed by 3 bases and the J gene end by 4 bases; junction bases not matched to a gene: 2. CDR3 length equals 13 residues. Germline values: CDR1 SGDLS, CDR2 YYNGEE. The CDR3 reads CASSGRGADTQYF. In DNA, the CDR3 is TGTGCCAGCAGCGGACGGGGGGCAGATACGCAGTATTTT.